Included here is one T cell receptor beta chain sequence, with context. Its matching antigen is unknown. Produced via immunoSEQ multiplex PCR; TCRdb's table is partial and in-frame only. The data show approximately 130,000 clones, with approximately 92% seen just once and 0.8% to 1.1% held by the top ten. The CDR3 is 15 residues long. Germline V CDR1 and CDR2: MGHRA, YSYEKL. Trimming left V 0 bases short and J 0 bases short, with 6 bases between. The data were obtained in a study of T cell responses to AZD1222 COVID-19 vaccine. Whole-study findings and limits: The study found Spike-specific TCR breadth and depth rose after two AZD1222 doses. Unmutated variant regions are reportedly the target of nearly half of TCRs that are spike-specific. Females outnumbered males among donors, who were mostly white British; clonal diversity was possibly underestimated. Without day 14 samples, only post-peak T cell repertoires were studied.

The starting material was peripheral blood, obtained on day 0 of AZD1222 vaccination. The clonotype comes from an adult in good health. The chain links TRBV4-1 to TRBJ2-4, with D uncertain. The CDR3 DNA sequence: TGCGCCAGCAGCCAAGATAGATTAGCCAAAAACATTCAGTACTTC. Amino acid sequence: CASSQDRLAKNIQYF.